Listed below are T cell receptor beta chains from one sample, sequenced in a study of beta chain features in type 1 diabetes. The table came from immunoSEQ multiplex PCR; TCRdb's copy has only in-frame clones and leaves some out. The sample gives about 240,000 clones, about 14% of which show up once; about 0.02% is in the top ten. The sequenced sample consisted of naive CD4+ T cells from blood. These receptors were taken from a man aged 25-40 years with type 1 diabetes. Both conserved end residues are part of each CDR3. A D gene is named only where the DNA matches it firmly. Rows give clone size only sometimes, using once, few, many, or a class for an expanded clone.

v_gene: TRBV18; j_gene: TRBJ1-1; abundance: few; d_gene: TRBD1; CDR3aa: CASSPTGTVINTEAFF; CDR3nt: TGTGCCAGCTCACCAACCGGGACAGTGATAAACACTGAAGCTTTCTTT
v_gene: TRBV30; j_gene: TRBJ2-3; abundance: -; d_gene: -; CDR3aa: CAWSTGDTQYF; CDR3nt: TGTGCCTGGAGTACAGGGGATACGCAGTATTTT
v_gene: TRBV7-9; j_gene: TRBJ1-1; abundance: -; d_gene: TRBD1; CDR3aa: CASSTQGPSTEAFF; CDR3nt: TGTGCCAGCAGCACACAGGGGCCGAGCACTGAAGCTTTCTTT
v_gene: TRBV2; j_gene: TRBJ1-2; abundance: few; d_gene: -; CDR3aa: CASSEGPGTNYGYTF; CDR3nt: TGTGCCAGCAGTGAAGGTCCAGGTACTAACTATGGCTACACCTTC
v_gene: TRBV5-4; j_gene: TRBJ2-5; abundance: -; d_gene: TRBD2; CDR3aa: CASSLRLAGETETQYF; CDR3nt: TGTGCCAGCAGCCTCCGACTAGCGGGAGAAACAGAGACCCAGTACTTC
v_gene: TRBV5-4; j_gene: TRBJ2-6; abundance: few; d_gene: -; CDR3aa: CASSLNRAGANVLTF; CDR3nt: TGTGCCAGCAGCTTAAACCGGGCTGGGGCCAACGTCCTGACTTTC
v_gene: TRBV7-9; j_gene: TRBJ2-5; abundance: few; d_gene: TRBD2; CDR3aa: CASSSTGGAGETQYF; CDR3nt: TGTGCCAGCAGCTCTACCGGGGGGGCCGGGGAGACCCAGTACTTC
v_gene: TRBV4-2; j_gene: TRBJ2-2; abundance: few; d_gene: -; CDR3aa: CASSQDPAGELFF; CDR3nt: TGTGCCAGCAGCCAAGATCCGGCCGGGGAGCTGTTTTTT
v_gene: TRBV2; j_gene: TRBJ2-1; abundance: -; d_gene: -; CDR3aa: CASSAGLGEQFF; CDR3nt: TGTGCCAGCAGTGCTGGACTCGGGGAGCAGTTCTTC
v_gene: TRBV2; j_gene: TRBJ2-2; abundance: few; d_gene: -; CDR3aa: CASSGPSGSTGELFF; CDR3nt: TGTGCCAGCAGTGGGCCCTCCGGGAGCACCGGGGAGCTGTTTTTT
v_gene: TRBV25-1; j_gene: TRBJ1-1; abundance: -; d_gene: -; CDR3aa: CASTPAGNTEAFF; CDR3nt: TGTGCCAGCACCCCGGCGGGGAACACTGAAGCTTTCTTT
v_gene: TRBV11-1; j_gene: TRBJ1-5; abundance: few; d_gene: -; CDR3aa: CASSFPPCQPQHF; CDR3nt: TGTGCCAGCAGCTTTCCCCCCTGTCAGCCCCAGCATTTT
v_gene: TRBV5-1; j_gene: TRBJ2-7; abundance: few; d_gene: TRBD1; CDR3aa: CASSLQGADEQYF; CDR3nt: TGCGCCAGCAGCTTGCAGGGGGCCGACGAGCAGTACTTC
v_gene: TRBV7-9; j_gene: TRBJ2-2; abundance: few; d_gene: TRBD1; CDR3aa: CASSLPRQGDTGELFF; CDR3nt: TGTGCCAGCAGCTTACCCCGACAGGGCGACACCGGGGAGCTGTTTTTT
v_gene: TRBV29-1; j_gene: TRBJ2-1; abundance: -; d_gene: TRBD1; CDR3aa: CSVNRGYNEQFF; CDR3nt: TGCAGCGTCAACAGGGGTTACAATGAGCAGTTCTTC
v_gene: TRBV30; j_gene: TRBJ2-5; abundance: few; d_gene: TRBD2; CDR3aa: CAWRAGEETQYF; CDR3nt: TGTGCCTGGCGAGCGGGAGAAGAGACCCAGTACTTC
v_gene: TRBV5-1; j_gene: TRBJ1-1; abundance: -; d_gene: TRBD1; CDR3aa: CASSRPGQGVTEAFF; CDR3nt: TGCGCCAGCAGCCGCCCCGGACAGGGGGTCACTGAAGCTTTCTTT
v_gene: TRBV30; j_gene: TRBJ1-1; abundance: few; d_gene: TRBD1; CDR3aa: CAWATGDTEAFF; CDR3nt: TGTGCCTGGGCCACAGGGGACACTGAAGCTTTCTTT
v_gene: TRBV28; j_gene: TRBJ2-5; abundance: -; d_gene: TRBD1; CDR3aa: CASSLSSIGGLRPETQYF; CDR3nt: TGTGCCAGCAGTTTATCGAGTATAGGGGGCCTACGTCCAGAGACCCAGTACTTC
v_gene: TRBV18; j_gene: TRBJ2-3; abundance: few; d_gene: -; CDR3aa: CASSTPGTSTDTQYF; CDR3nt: TGTGCCAGCTCCACGCCTGGGACTAGCACAGATACGCAGTATTTT
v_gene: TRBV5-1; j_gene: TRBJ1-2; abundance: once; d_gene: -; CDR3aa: CASSKAEAYGYTF; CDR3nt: TGCGCCAGCAGTAAGGCAGAGGCCTATGGCTACACCTTC